This T cell receptor beta chain was obtained from a study of cytotoxic CD8 clonotypes in ibrutinib-treated CLL. Overall study: Partial response was seen in approximately 24 patients and complete response in 2; after median around 69 months, approximately 15 stayed remitted, some twelve progressed.

The data were produced by immunoSEQ multiplex PCR, yet TCRdb's version contains in-frame clones alone and is incomplete. Of 45,000 to 60,000 clones listed, 55% to 70% are singletons. This CDR3 has 14 residues. V dropped 3 bases and J dropped 4 bases, with 13 bases sitting between them. The germline CDR1 and CDR2 sequences are MDHEN and SYDVKM. General study results and limits: Elevated clonality accompanied ibrutinib response, with a return toward baseline values at progression. Treatment saw public clonotypes, which were uncommon, either contract or stay stable.

Details on this clone: The antigen remains unidentified.

The source material was PBMCs, sampled after 24 months of ibrutinib treatment. The chain combines TRBV28 with TRBJ2-7; D may be TRBD2 (5 bases). The origin of this receptor is a human donor with chronic lymphocytic leukemia. In DNA form, the CDR3 reads TGTGCCAGCAGTTTTGGGCTAGCAGGTTACGAGCAGTACGTC. Residues: CASSFGLAGYEQYV.